These 17 T cell receptor beta chains were all obtained from the same sample, sequenced in a study of blood T cell repertoires in COVID-19. Profiling relied on immunoSEQ multiplex PCR, and the TCRdb table lists in-frame clones only, not all of them. Of approximately 310,000 clones listed, roughly 85% are singletons. The sequencing sample was made of PBMCs or T cells enriched from blood (not recorded which). The receptors shown here come from a woman aged 25-40 years who had been exposed to COVID-19.

The rearrangement joins TRBV4-1 to TRBJ1-3; 8 bases map to TRBD1. The V and J ends lost 1 base and 2 bases, in that order; junction bases with no gene match: 1. The CDR3 is made up of 15 amino acids. Germline V CDR1 and CDR2: MGHRA, YSYEKL. The CDR3 DNA reads TGCGCCAGCAGCCAAGCAGGGGGCCCTGGAAACACCATATATTTT. Its translation is CASSQAGGPGNTIYF.

CDR3 in DNA: TGTGCCAGCAACATTGGACAACCGAGCAGGGAGACCCAGTACTTC. Amino acid sequence: CASNIGQPSRETQYF. V usage is TRBV28 and J usage is TRBJ2-5; a weak D match, TRBD1 (5 bases). V was cut by 7 bases and J by 5 bases, with 20 bases left in between. This CDR3 comprises 15 residues. The germline V gene encodes CDR1 MDHEN and CDR2 SYDVKM.

The V call is TRBV2, the J call TRBJ1-2, with TRBD1 matching 8 bases. Trimming removed 6 bases from V and 8 bases from J; junction bases left unmatched: 8. Germline V CDR1 and CDR2: SNHLY, FYNNEI. There are 13 residues in the CDR3. CDR3 sequence reads: CASSADRGGGYTF. The CDR3 coding sequence is TGTGCCAGCAGCGCAGACAGGGGTGGAGGCTACACCTTC.

The chain carries TRBV30 and TRBJ1-1; tentative D call: TRBD1 (5 bases). Per germline, CDR1 GTSNPN and CDR2 SVGIG (reference sequence). The CDR3 runs 14 residues. V lost 4 bases to trimming and J lost 3 bases, with 15 bases between them. The CDR3, as DNA: TGTGCCTGGACCGCAGGGTTTGGGGACACTGAAGCTTTCTTT. This gives the protein CAWTAGFGDTEAFF.

V and J are TRBV10-3 and TRBJ2-2; tentative D call: TRBD1 (6 bases). The germline V gene encodes CDR1 ENHRY and CDR2 SYGVKD. Trimming took 0 bases from V and 0 from J, leaving 8 bases between them. The CDR3 consists of 16 residues. CDR3 in amino acids: CAISESRGPNTGELFF. In DNA form, the CDR3 reads TGTGCCATCAGTGAGTCCAGGGGTCCGAACACCGGGGAGCTGTTTTTT.

The rearrangement uses TRBV6-5 and TRBJ2-2, with 9 bases aligning to TRBD1. The J segment lost 5 bases and the V segment lost 6 bases, leaving 4 bases of the junction unmatched. The germline V gene has CDR1 MNHEY and CDR2 SVGAGI. The CDR3 totals 14 residues. The CDR3 sequence is CASRKGQGTGELFF. CDR3 coding DNA: TGTGCCAGCAGAAAGGGACAGGGTACCGGGGAGCTGTTTTTT.

The rearrangement links TRBV6-5 to TRBJ1-4, with D possibly being TRBD1 (6 bases). The length of the CDR3 is 14 residues. Deletions cut 1 base from V and 5 bases from J, with 8 bases between. Per the germline V gene, CDR1 is MNHEY and CDR2 is SVGAGI. CDR3 sequence: CASSYFTGNEKLFF. The CDR3 DNA follows: TGTGCCAGCAGTTACTTTACAGGGAATGAAAAACTGTTTTTT.

The gene calls are TRBV28 and TRBJ1-2; D is uncertain. Trimming shortened V by 6 bases and J by 6 bases, and 14 bases separated the two germline ends. The CDR3 length is 13 residues. Germline V gene lookup returns CDR1 MDHEN and CDR2 SYDVKM. The CDR3 spells CASSPGGFDGYTF. In DNA form, the CDR3 reads TGTGCCAGCAGCCCGGGAGGGTTCGATGGCTACACCTTC.

This chain uses TRBV4-3 with TRBJ1-5, with 7 positions matching TRBD1. V dropped 2 bases and J dropped 4; count of bases not matched to a gene: 8. Germline CDR1 and CDR2: LGHNA and YSLEER. This CDR3 is built from 16 residues. For the CDR3, the DNA is TGCGCCAGCAGCCAATACAGGGGAGACGGGAATCAGCCCCAGCATTTT. Protein: CASSQYRGDGNQPQHF.

This clone was seen a single time. The chain recombines TRBV28 with TRBJ2-1; D perhaps matches TRBD2 (8 bases). Trimming cost V 5 bases and J 6 bases, with 20 bases left between them. The CDR3 totals 16 residues. In germline, CDR1 is MDHEN, CDR2 SYDVKM. CDR3 amino acids: CASSHGRGRDINEQFF. The CDR3 region has the DNA TGTGCCAGCAGTCACGGGAGGGGGCGAGATATCAATGAGCAGTTCTTC.

The chain employs TRBV9 and TRBJ1-3, with D possibly being TRBD1 (6 bases). With 2 bases removed from V and 0 bases from J, the gap between germline ends came to 12 bases. CDR3 size: 16 residues. Germline V CDR1 and CDR2: SGDLS, YYNGEE. Here the CDR3 reads CASSVGQPHSGNTIYF. CDR3 in DNA: TGTGCCAGCAGCGTTGGACAGCCTCACTCTGGAAACACCATATATTTT. Based on the CDR3 plus reference TRBV9 and TRBJ1-3, the full variable domain is DSGVTQTPKHLITATGQRVTLRCSPRSGDLSVYWYQQSLDQGLQFLIQYYNGEERAKGNILERFSAQQFPDLHSELNLSSLELGDSALYFCASSVGQPHSGNTIYFGEGSWLTVV.

The chain links TRBV7-8 to TRBJ1-2; D is unclear. Germline V CDR1 and CDR2: SGHVS, FQNEAQ. CDR3 length: 14 residues. V was clipped by 0 bases and J by 7 bases, with 12 bases between them. The CDR3 DNA reads as TGTGCCAGCAGCTTAGCGTTTTTAACTGGTGGCTACACCTTC. Amino acid sequence: CASSLAFLTGGYTF.

V gene TRBV27 combines with J gene TRBJ1-5; D is unclear. Trimming cost V 5 bases and J 6 bases, with 11 bases left between them. The CDR3 covers 13 residues. Germline V gene sequence: CDR1 MNHEY, CDR2 SMNVEV (reference sequence). The CDR3, as DNA: TGTGCCAGCAGTCGATTCTCGGGTCAGCCCCAGCATTTT. Protein product: CASSRFSGQPQHF.

This clone has just one count. The rearrangement joins TRBV29-1 to TRBJ1-4; the match to TRBD1 covers 9 bases. Germline CDR1 reads SQVTM; CDR2 reads ANQGSEA. This CDR3 region has 13 residues. V lost 7 bases, J lost 6 bases, and 6 bases stayed unmatched. The DNA for the CDR3 is TGCAGCGCCCACAGGGGGCAAGATGAAAAACTGTTTTTT. Its translation is CSAHRGQDEKLFF.

CDR3 sequence reads: CASKARISYEQYF. In DNA form, the CDR3 reads TGTGCCAGCAAGGCTAGAATCTCCTACGAGCAGTACTTC. J is TRBJ2-7 and V is TRBV6-5; the D is unclear. V lost 7 bases, J lost 0 bases, and 10 bases lay in between. Per the germline V gene, CDR1 is MNHEY and CDR2 is SVGAGI. CDR3 length: 13 amino acids.

This chain uses TRBV5-1 with TRBJ1-1; D not certain. Trimming stripped 0 bases from V and 8 bases from J, with 14 bases between. CDR1 is SGHRS, CDR2 YFSETQ, per germline. The CDR3 totals 14 residues. The CDR3 DNA reads as TGCGCCAGCAGCTTGGTAGGCGGAATTCCAGAAGCTTTCTTT. Its translation: CASSLVGGIPEAFF.

This clone was counted a single time. The V and J genes are TRBV25-1 and TRBJ2-7, with TRBD2 matching over 11 bases. The CDR3 spans 15 residues. V shed 2 bases, J shed 2 bases, and the junction held 2 bases outside the gene matches. Germline CDR1 and CDR2: MGHDK and SYGVNS. The CDR3 DNA follows: TGTGCCAGCAGTGAACAGACTAGCGGGGCCTACGAGCAGTACTTC. It codes for CASSEQTSGAYEQYF.